These T cell receptor beta chains were read from a single sample in a study of T-cell memory formation after mild COVID-19. TCRdb reprocessed the 5' RACE reads with MiXCR, giving one entry per CDR3 protein. This table holds roughly 450,000 distinct CDR3 sequences, around 17% found once. Sequencing input: PBMCs or a T cell subset sorted from them (not recorded which). These receptor sequences come from a man between 18 and 35 years old who had mild COVID-19 (a few samples of this study predate the infection). Cell type and time point are not known. Each CDR3 is given with its conserved first and last residue. The D gene is left open where the match is weak. Size tells how often a clone was seen (once, few, many) or the class of an expanded clone, and some rows leave it out.

clone_size: many
j_call: TRBJ2-3
v_call: TRBV7-2
d_call: -
cdr3_aa: CASSLGLTDTQYF
cdr3_nt: TGTGCCAGCAGCTTAGGGTTAACAGATACGCAGTATTTT

clone_size: few
j_call: TRBJ2-1
v_call: TRBV6-6
d_call: TRBD2
cdr3_aa: CASSSTSGVKFF
cdr3_nt: TGTGCCAGCAGTTCGACTAGCGGGGTAAAGTTCTTC

clone_size: many
j_call: TRBJ2-3
v_call: TRBV4-1
d_call: -
cdr3_aa: CASSQGPLTDTQYF
cdr3_nt: TGCGCCAGCAGCCAGGGCCCCCTCACAGATACGCAGTATTTT

clone_size: few
j_call: TRBJ2-2
v_call: TRBV11-1
d_call: -
cdr3_aa: CASKPRQGTGELFF
cdr3_nt: TGTGCCAGCAAACCACGTCAGGGGACCGGGGAGCTGTTTTTT

clone_size: many
j_call: TRBJ2-5
v_call: TRBV5-1
d_call: TRBD2
cdr3_aa: CASSSGLAAPGGETQYF
cdr3_nt: TGCGCCAGCAGCTCCGGACTAGCGGCCCCTGGGGGGGAGACCCAGTACTTC

clone_size: few
j_call: TRBJ1-2
v_call: TRBV29-1
d_call: -
cdr3_aa: CSLVDDNYGYTF
cdr3_nt: TGCAGTCTGGTGGATGACAACTATGGCTACACCTTC

clone_size: few
j_call: TRBJ2-1
v_call: TRBV4-1
d_call: -
cdr3_aa: CASSQLPGGEQFF
cdr3_nt: TGCGCCAGCAGCCAGCTTCCGGGCGGTGAGCAGTTCTTC

clone_size: few
j_call: TRBJ1-2
v_call: TRBV19
d_call: TRBD1
cdr3_aa: CASSPRGRVYGYTF
cdr3_nt: TGTGCCAGTAGTCCCAGGGGGCGCGTCTATGGCTACACCTTC

clone_size: -
j_call: TRBJ1-6
v_call: TRBV5-1
d_call: -
cdr3_aa: CASTVGHSDSPLHF
cdr3_nt: TGCGCCAGCACAGTAGGACACTCCGATTCACCCCTCCACTTT

clone_size: few
j_call: TRBJ1-2
v_call: TRBV11-2
d_call: -
cdr3_aa: CASSAWTGGYYGYTF
cdr3_nt: TGTGCCAGCAGCGCCTGGACTGGAGGGTACTATGGCTACACCTTC

clone_size: -
j_call: TRBJ2-7
v_call: TRBV4-1
d_call: TRBD1
cdr3_aa: CASSQEGTGATYEQYF
cdr3_nt: TGCGCCAGCAGCCAAGAGGGGACAGGGGCGACCTACGAGCAGTACTTC

clone_size: few
j_call: TRBJ2-1
v_call: TRBV6-5
d_call: -
cdr3_aa: CASSYSSSGEQFF
cdr3_nt: TGTGCCAGCAGTTACTCGTCATCCGGTGAGCAGTTCTTC

clone_size: -
j_call: TRBJ2-5
v_call: TRBV20-1
d_call: TRBD2
cdr3_aa: CSAKLAGGQETQYF
cdr3_nt: TGCAGTGCAAAATTAGCGGGGGGCCAAGAGACCCAGTACTTC

clone_size: -
j_call: TRBJ2-3
v_call: TRBV20-1
d_call: TRBD2
cdr3_aa: CSARTRADTQYF
cdr3_nt: TGCAGTGCTCGGACTAGAGCAGATACGCAGTATTTT

clone_size: -
j_call: TRBJ2-3
v_call: TRBV28
d_call: TRBD1
cdr3_aa: CASSSGQADTQYF
cdr3_nt: TGTGCCAGCAGTTCCGGACAGGCGGATACGCAGTATTTT

clone_size: few
j_call: TRBJ2-3
v_call: TRBV2
d_call: -
cdr3_aa: CASSYWQGGRTDTQYF
cdr3_nt: TGTGCCAGCAGCTACTGGCAGGGGGGACGCACAGATACGCAGTATTTT

clone_size: few
j_call: TRBJ2-5
v_call: TRBV6-5
d_call: -
cdr3_aa: CASSYVGGQETQYF
cdr3_nt: TGTGCCAGCAGTTATGTTGGGGGCCAAGAGACCCAGTACTTC

clone_size: -
j_call: TRBJ2-5
v_call: TRBV4-3
d_call: TRBD2
cdr3_aa: CASSQDIGGARETQYF
cdr3_nt: TGCGCCAGCAGCCAAGATATCGGGGGGGCCAGAGAGACCCAGTACTTC

clone_size: -
j_call: TRBJ2-2
v_call: TRBV7-6
d_call: -
cdr3_aa: CASSSRTYLNTGELFF
cdr3_nt: TGTGCCAGCAGCTCCCGGACTTATTTGAACACCGGGGAGCTGTTTTTT

clone_size: few
j_call: TRBJ1-5
v_call: TRBV20-1
d_call: -
cdr3_aa: CSASQPVQRSQHF
cdr3_nt: TGCAGTGCTAGTCAGCCTGTGCAACGATCCCAGCATTTT

clone_size: -
j_call: TRBJ1-5
v_call: TRBV7-2
d_call: TRBD1
cdr3_aa: CASSWTGGRSNQPQHF
cdr3_nt: TGTGCCAGCAGCTGGACAGGGGGCAGGAGCAATCAGCCCCAGCATTTT

clone_size: many
j_call: TRBJ2-3
v_call: TRBV20-1
d_call: -
cdr3_aa: CSATPTSTDTQYF
cdr3_nt: TGCAGTGCTACGCCGACTAGCACAGATACGCAGTATTTT

clone_size: once
j_call: TRBJ1-6
v_call: TRBV5-4
d_call: -
cdr3_aa: CASRDSEGSPLHF
cdr3_nt: TGTGCCAGCAGGGACAGTGAAGGTTCACCCCTCCACTTT

clone_size: few
j_call: TRBJ2-1
v_call: TRBV20-1
d_call: TRBD2
cdr3_aa: CSAERGGGNEQFF
cdr3_nt: TGCAGTGCCGAGCGGGGGGGCGGGAATGAGCAGTTCTTC

clone_size: -
j_call: TRBJ2-2
v_call: TRBV20-1
d_call: -
cdr3_aa: CSARPTPNTGELFF
cdr3_nt: TGCAGTGCTAGACCTACCCCGAACACCGGGGAGCTGTTTTTT

clone_size: -
j_call: TRBJ2-1
v_call: TRBV7-3
d_call: -
cdr3_aa: CASSSTGRPYNEQFF
cdr3_nt: TGTGCCAGCAGCTCTACAGGGCGGCCCTACAATGAGCAGTTCTTC

clone_size: few
j_call: TRBJ1-4
v_call: TRBV7-9
d_call: -
cdr3_aa: CASSWQAATNEKLFF
cdr3_nt: TGTGCCAGCAGTTGGCAGGCCGCAACTAATGAAAAACTGTTTTTT

clone_size: -
j_call: TRBJ1-1
v_call: TRBV3-1
d_call: TRBD1
cdr3_aa: CASSLGTGAGTEAFF
cdr3_nt: TGTGCCAGCAGCCTTGGGACAGGGGCGGGTACTGAAGCTTTCTTT

clone_size: few
j_call: TRBJ1-2
v_call: TRBV27
d_call: TRBD1
cdr3_aa: CASSLTLGTAYGYTF
cdr3_nt: TGTGCCAGCAGTTTAACCCTCGGGACAGCTTATGGCTACACCTTC

clone_size: few
j_call: TRBJ1-1
v_call: TRBV5-4
d_call: -
cdr3_aa: CASSLDGRVNTEAFF
cdr3_nt: TGTGCCAGCAGCTTGGATGGTAGGGTAAACACTGAAGCTTTCTTT

clone_size: -
j_call: TRBJ2-3
v_call: TRBV4-1
d_call: -
cdr3_aa: CASSQGPQGGTDTQYF
cdr3_nt: TGCGCCAGCAGCCAAGGCCCACAGGGCGGCACAGATACGCAGTATTTT

clone_size: many
j_call: TRBJ2-5
v_call: TRBV20-1
d_call: TRBD1
cdr3_aa: CSAEDRVQETQYF
cdr3_nt: TGCAGTGCTGAGGACAGGGTCCAAGAGACCCAGTACTTC

clone_size: few
j_call: TRBJ2-1
v_call: TRBV6-5
d_call: TRBD2
cdr3_aa: CASSSVAGRYNEQFF
cdr3_nt: TGTGCCAGCAGCTCAGTAGCGGGGCGATACAATGAGCAGTTCTTC

clone_size: few
j_call: TRBJ2-3
v_call: TRBV6-5
d_call: TRBD2
cdr3_aa: CASRRASGITDTQYF
cdr3_nt: TGTGCCAGCAGACGGGCTAGCGGGATCACAGATACGCAGTATTTT

clone_size: many
j_call: TRBJ1-2
v_call: TRBV28
d_call: -
cdr3_aa: CASSFPTPTYGYTF
cdr3_nt: TGTGCCAGCAGTTTTCCCACCCCCACTTATGGCTACACCTTC

clone_size: few
j_call: TRBJ1-5
v_call: TRBV10-2
d_call: -
cdr3_aa: CASSRQSSNQPQHF
cdr3_nt: TGCGCCAGCAGCCGACAGAGTAGCAATCAGCCCCAGCATTTT

clone_size: many
j_call: TRBJ1-1
v_call: TRBV6-2/TRBV6-3
d_call: -
cdr3_aa: CASSPGLNTEAFF
cdr3_nt: TGTGCCAGCAGTCCCGGATTGAACACTGAAGCTTTCTTT

clone_size: -
j_call: TRBJ2-5
v_call: TRBV7-2
d_call: -
cdr3_aa: CASSSPPGETQYF
cdr3_nt: TGTGCCAGCAGCTCCCCCCCGGGTGAGACCCAGTACTTC

clone_size: few
j_call: TRBJ2-5
v_call: TRBV12-3/TRBV12-4
d_call: TRBD2
cdr3_aa: CASSLWRGGVRQETQYF
cdr3_nt: TGTGCCAGCAGTTTATGGCGCGGGGGAGTGAGACAAGAGACCCAGTACTTC

clone_size: -
j_call: TRBJ2-2
v_call: TRBV5-1
d_call: TRBD1
cdr3_aa: CASSLRDRAFTGGLFF
cdr3_nt: TGCGCCAGCAGCTTGCGGGACAGGGCCTTCACCGGTGGGCTGTTTTTT

clone_size: few
j_call: TRBJ2-7
v_call: TRBV3-1
d_call: TRBD1
cdr3_aa: CASRDSGQGKQYF
cdr3_nt: TGTGCCAGCAGGGACTCTGGACAGGGAAAGCAGTACTTC

clone_size: -
j_call: TRBJ2-3
v_call: TRBV24-1
d_call: -
cdr3_aa: CATSDPRTTDTQYF
cdr3_nt: TGTGCCACCAGTGATCCCAGGACGACAGATACGCAGTATTTT

clone_size: -
j_call: TRBJ1-2
v_call: TRBV5-1
d_call: TRBD1
cdr3_aa: CDSSWDRPNYGYTF
cdr3_nt: TGCGACAGCAGCTGGGACAGACCCAACTATGGCTACACCTTC

clone_size: -
j_call: TRBJ1-2
v_call: TRBV12-3/TRBV12-4
d_call: TRBD1
cdr3_aa: CASSLGRGRHGYTF
cdr3_nt: TGTGCCAGCAGTTTAGGCAGGGGGCGGCATGGCTACACCTTC

clone_size: few
j_call: TRBJ2-1
v_call: TRBV4-3
d_call: -
cdr3_aa: CASSQDGLADNEQFF
cdr3_nt: TGCGCCAGCAGCCAAGATGGACTCGCAGACAATGAGCAGTTCTTC

clone_size: few
j_call: TRBJ1-4
v_call: TRBV12-3/TRBV12-4
d_call: -
cdr3_aa: CASSSRSPGANEKLFF
cdr3_nt: TGTGCCAGCAGTTCCCGAAGTCCTGGGGCTAATGAAAAACTGTTTTTT

clone_size: few
j_call: TRBJ2-6
v_call: TRBV9
d_call: TRBD1
cdr3_aa: CASSFRQGPGANVLTF
cdr3_nt: TGTGCCAGCAGCTTCAGACAGGGTCCCGGGGCCAACGTCCTGACTTTC

clone_size: -
j_call: TRBJ1-6
v_call: TRBV15
d_call: -
cdr3_aa: CATSRDGAPNSPLHF
cdr3_nt: TGTGCCACCAGCAGAGATGGGGCCCCCAATTCGCCCCTCCACTTT

clone_size: -
j_call: TRBJ2-5
v_call: TRBV7-3
d_call: TRBD1
cdr3_aa: CASSLRTGGEGETQYF
cdr3_nt: TGTGCCAGCAGCTTGAGGACAGGGGGAGAGGGAGAGACCCAGTACTTC

clone_size: -
j_call: TRBJ2-2
v_call: TRBV7-7
d_call: TRBD1
cdr3_aa: CASSPDRTNTGELFF
cdr3_nt: TGTGCCAGCAGTCCGGACAGGACGAACACCGGGGAGCTGTTTTTT

clone_size: few
j_call: TRBJ1-2
v_call: TRBV5-1
d_call: -
cdr3_aa: CASGPSGFLNYGYTF
cdr3_nt: TGCGCCAGCGGCCCCTCGGGGTTTTTGAACTATGGCTACACCTTC

clone_size: few
j_call: TRBJ2-3
v_call: TRBV27
d_call: -
cdr3_aa: CASSLQGDTDTQYF
cdr3_nt: TGTGCCAGCAGTTTGCAGGGCGATACAGATACGCAGTATTTT

clone_size: -
j_call: TRBJ2-1
v_call: TRBV20-1
d_call: TRBD2
cdr3_aa: CSALNPGLANEQFF
cdr3_nt: TGCAGTGCTCTTAATCCGGGACTAGCTAATGAGCAGTTCTTC

clone_size: -
j_call: TRBJ2-7
v_call: TRBV12-3/TRBV12-4
d_call: -
cdr3_aa: CASSFGVETYEQYF
cdr3_nt: TGTGCCAGCAGTTTCGGCGTTGAGACCTACGAGCAGTACTTC